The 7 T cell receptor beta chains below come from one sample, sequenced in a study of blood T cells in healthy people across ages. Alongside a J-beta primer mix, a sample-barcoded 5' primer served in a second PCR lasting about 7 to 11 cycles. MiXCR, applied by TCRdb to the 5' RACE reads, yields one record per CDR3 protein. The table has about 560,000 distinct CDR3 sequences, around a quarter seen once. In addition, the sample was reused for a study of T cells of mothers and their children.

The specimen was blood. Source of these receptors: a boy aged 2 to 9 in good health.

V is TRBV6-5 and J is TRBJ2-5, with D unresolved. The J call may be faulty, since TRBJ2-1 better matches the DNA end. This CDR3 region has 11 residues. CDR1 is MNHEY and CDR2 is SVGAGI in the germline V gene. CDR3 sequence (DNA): TGTGCCAGCAGTTACTCGGGTGAGCAGTTCTTC. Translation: CASSYSGEQFF.

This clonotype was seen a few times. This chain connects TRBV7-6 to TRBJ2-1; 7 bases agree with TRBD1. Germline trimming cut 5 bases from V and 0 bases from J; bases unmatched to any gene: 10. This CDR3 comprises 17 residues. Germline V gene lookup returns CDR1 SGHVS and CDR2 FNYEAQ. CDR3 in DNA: TGTGCCAGCAGCCCGAGCCCTGCAGGGGGCTCCTACAATGAGCAGTTCTTC. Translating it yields CASSPSPAGGSYNEQFF. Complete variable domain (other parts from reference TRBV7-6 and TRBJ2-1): GAGVSQSPRYKVTKRGQDVALRCDPISGHVSLYWYRQALGQGPEFLTYFNYEAQQDKSGLPNDRFSAERPEGSISTLTIQRTEQRDSAMYRCASSPSPAGGSYNEQFFGPGTRLTVL.

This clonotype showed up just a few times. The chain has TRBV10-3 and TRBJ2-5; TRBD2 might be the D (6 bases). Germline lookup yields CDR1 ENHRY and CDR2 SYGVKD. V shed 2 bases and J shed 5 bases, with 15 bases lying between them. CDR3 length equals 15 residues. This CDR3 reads CAISEGDWVVETQYF. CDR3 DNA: TGTGCCATCAGTGAGGGGGACTGGGTTGTGGAGACCCAGTACTTC.

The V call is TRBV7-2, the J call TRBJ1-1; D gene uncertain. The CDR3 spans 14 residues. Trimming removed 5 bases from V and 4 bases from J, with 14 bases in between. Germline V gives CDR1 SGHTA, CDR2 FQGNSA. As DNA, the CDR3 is TGTGCCAGCAGCCGCGACGGGGTCGGCACTGAAGCTTTCTTT. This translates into CASSRDGVGTEAFF.

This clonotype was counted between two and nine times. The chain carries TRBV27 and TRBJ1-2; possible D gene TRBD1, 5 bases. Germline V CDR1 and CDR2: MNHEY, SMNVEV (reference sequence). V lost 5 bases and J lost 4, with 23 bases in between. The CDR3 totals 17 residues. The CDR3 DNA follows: TGTGCCAGCAGTCCAGACAGAGTATGGGGGTTGGTCTATGGCTACACCTTC. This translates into CASSPDRVWGLVYGYTF.

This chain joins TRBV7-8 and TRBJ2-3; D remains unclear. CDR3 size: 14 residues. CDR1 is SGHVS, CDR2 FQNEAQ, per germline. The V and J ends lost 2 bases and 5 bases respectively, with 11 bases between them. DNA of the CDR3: TGTGCCAGCAGCTTAACCCCTGCCGAAGATACGCAGTATTTT. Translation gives CASSLTPAEDTQYF.

CDR3 nucleotide sequence: TGTGCCAGCAGTATCGGGACTAGCGGGAGGGCCCTTTCCGGGGAGCTGTTTTTT. This translates into CASSIGTSGRALSGELFF. The rearrangement uses TRBV6-1 and TRBJ2-2; the match to TRBD2 covers 16 bases. The V gene end was trimmed by 5 bases and the J gene end by 6 bases; junction bases not matched to a gene: 9. Germline CDR1 reads MNHNS; CDR2 reads SASEGT. The CDR3 contains 18 residues.